Following are 3 T cell receptor beta chains from one sample sequenced in a study of blood T cell repertoires in COVID-19. This table comes from immunoSEQ multiplex PCR, and its TCRdb copy is limited to in-frame clones, with some not included. The table lists about 74,000 clones, less than 95% of them singletons. The source material was peripheral blood. The receptor source for this set is a woman aged 55-69 years with active COVID-19.

The gene calls are TRBV2 and TRBJ2-2, with D uncertain. CDR3 size: 10 residues. Deletions cut 8 bases from V and 6 bases from J, with 4 bases between. CDR1 SNHLY and CDR2 FYNNEI come from the germline V gene. This chain's CDR3 is CASQAGELFF. CDR3 in DNA: TGTGCCAGCCAGGCCGGGGAGCTGTTTTTT.

This rearrangement joins TRBV25-1 to TRBJ2-5, with a weak D call TRBD2 (7 bases). In germline, CDR1 is MGHDK, CDR2 SYGVNS. The CDR3 consists of 16 residues. The V end was cut by 4 bases, the J end by 4 bases, with 19 bases between. Here the CDR3 reads CASSALVVGGGETQYF. CDR3 bases: TGTGCCAGCAGTGCCCTTGTAGTGGGAGGGGGAGAGACCCAGTACTTC.

The chain recombines TRBV6-5 with TRBJ2-7; D is possibly TRBD1 (5 bases). V was trimmed by 6 bases and J by 0 bases, leaving 15 bases between them. The CDR3 spans 15 residues. The germline V gene has CDR1 MNHEY and CDR2 SVGAGI. The CDR3 region is CASSPRVSSSYEQYF. CDR3 sequence (DNA): TGTGCCAGCAGCCCCAGGGTCAGTAGCTCCTACGAGCAGTACTTC.